These 22 T cell receptor beta chains share one sample of origin, sequenced in a study of CD8 T cells in Susac syndrome. With random hexamers, reverse transcription was performed on about 0.45 to 1 ug of RNA. Via MiXCR, TCRdb re-called the immunoSEQ multiplex PCR reads, giving one row per CDR3 protein. The sample shows roughly 250,000 distinct CDR3 sequences, 90% to 96% of them seen only once. Sequenced input: CD4+ T cells from PBMCs. The source of these receptors is a human donor with Susac syndrome.

The chain uses TRBV12-3 or TRBV12-4 and TRBJ2-1; 9 nucleotides align to TRBD1. The CDR3 totals 14 residues. Germline trimming cut 3 bases from V and 9 bases from J; bases unmatched to any gene: 6. The CDR3 DNA follows: TGTGCCAGCAGTTTGCGGACAGGGGCGGGTGAGCAGTTCTTC. This encodes CASSLRTGAGEQFF.

V and J are TRBV29-1 and TRBJ2-2; D might be TRBD1 (5 bases). The germline V gene has CDR1 SQVTM and CDR2 ANQGSEA. Trimming shortened V by 0 bases and J by 0 bases, and 11 bases separated the two germline ends. The length of the CDR3 is 16 residues. This CDR3 is CSVEEQGVTNTGELFF. The CDR3 coding sequence is TGCAGCGTTGAAGAGCAAGGGGTGACGAACACCGGGGAGCTGTTTTTT.

The rearrangement uses TRBV4-1 and TRBJ2-1; tentatively, D is TRBD1 or TRBD2 (6 bases each). V lost 1 base to trimming and J lost 0 bases, with 13 bases between them. The CDR3 loop spans 17 amino acids. The germline V gene has CDR1 MGHRA and CDR2 YSYEKL. This chain's CDR3 is CASSQVGGLVSYNEQFF. For the CDR3, the DNA is TGCGCCAGCAGCCAAGTAGGGGGGTTAGTCTCCTACAATGAGCAGTTCTTC.

This chain joins TRBV24-1 and TRBJ2-1; D is possibly TRBD2 (5 bases). CDR1 is KGHDR, CDR2 SFDVKD, per germline. CDR3 length: 11 amino acids. Trimming took off 6 bases at V and 15 bases at J, with 14 bases between the two ends. The CDR3 protein is CATSLSRGWFF. In DNA form, the CDR3 reads TGTGCCACCAGTTTGTCCCGGGGATGGTTCTTC.

This clonotype was detected only once. V usage is TRBV6-5 and J usage is TRBJ2-3, with D possibly TRBD2 on 6 matching bases. Germline-derived CDR1 and CDR2 are MNHEY and SVGAGI. Trimming stripped 8 bases from V and 14 bases from J, with 20 bases between. This CDR3 has 12 amino acids. CDR3 in amino acids: CASGDPLALSYF. CDR3 DNA: TGTGCCAGCGGCGACCCACTAGCTCTATCGTATTTT.

This chain joins TRBV7-3 and TRBJ2-1; 7 bases align to TRBD1. Germline V gene lookup returns CDR1 SGHTA and CDR2 FQGTGA. This CDR3 comprises 15 residues. With 6 bases clipped from V and 1 base from J, the junction kept 6 bases outside the gene matches. CDR3 DNA: TGTGCCAGCAGTCCGGGACAGCGTTCCTACAATGAGCAGTTCTTC. Amino acids: CASSPGQRSYNEQFF.

The gene calls are TRBV5-1 and TRBJ2-7, with 7 nucleotides matching TRBD1. Germline-derived CDR1 and CDR2 are SGHRS and YFSETQ. The length of the CDR3 is 14 residues. After removal of 0 bases from V and 2 bases from J, the junction contained 2 bases not matched to a gene. The CDR3 nucleotides are TGCGCCAGCAGCTTGGCCCAGGGGGCCTACGAGCAGTACTTC. Its translation is CASSLAQGAYEQYF.

This rearrangement joins TRBV3-1 to TRBJ2-7; possible D gene TRBD1, 5 bases. This CDR3 is built from 15 residues. Trimming removed 4 bases from V and 1 base from J, with 14 bases in between. Germline-derived CDR1 and CDR2 are LGHDT and YNNKEL (reference sequence). CDR3 DNA sequence: TGTGCCAGCAGCCTTAACGCGAAGGGGTCCTACGAGCAGTACTTC. Its protein is CASSLNAKGSYEQYF.

The genes are TRBV12-3 or TRBV12-4 and TRBJ2-1; perhaps TRBD2 as D (6 bases). The CDR3 covers 15 residues. Between the trimmed V and J ends, which lost 10 bases and 4 bases, there was a span of 20 bases. CDR3 sequence: CATSRVAALYNEQFF. CDR3 DNA: TGTGCCACGTCACGCGTAGCGGCTCTTTACAATGAGCAGTTCTTC.

The chain links TRBV30 to TRBJ1-4, with unresolved D. Trimming stripped 3 bases from V and 5 bases from J, with 10 bases between. The CDR3 contains 13 residues. Germline V gene sequence: CDR1 GTSNPN, CDR2 SVGIG (reference sequence). The CDR3 loop reads CAWSDGRNEKLFF. CDR3 DNA: TGTGCCTGGAGCGATGGCAGAAATGAAAAACTGTTTTTT.

The count of this clonotype is one. V is TRBV12-3 or TRBV12-4 and J is TRBJ2-2; D is ambiguous. CDR3 size: 13 residues. The V end was cut by 7 bases, the J end by 8 bases, with 14 bases between. Written as DNA, the CDR3 is TGTGCCAGCATCAAGGGCCCTGCGGGGGAGCTGTTTTTT. Its protein product is CASIKGPAGELFF.

J is TRBJ1-4 and V is TRBV29-1, with unresolved D. Between the trimmed V and J ends, which lost 7 bases and 7 bases, there was a span of 13 bases. This CDR3 has 12 residues. The V gene's germline CDR1 is SQVTM and CDR2 ANQGSEA. The CDR3 DNA follows: TGCAGCGCCAGAATGGGCGGTGAAAAACTGTTTTTT. Residues: CSARMGGEKLFF.

The J gene is TRBJ2-3, the V gene TRBV7-9, with D unclear. CDR1 is SEHNR and CDR2 is FQNEAQ in the germline V gene (reference sequence). Trimming removed 2 bases at V and 1 base at J, with 16 bases between. The length of the CDR3 is 17 residues. The CDR3 region has the DNA TGTGCCAGCAGCTTAACCGGGCCCACACAACGCACAGATACGCAGTATTTT. Translation gives CASSLTGPTQRTDTQYF. Combining the CDR3 with reference TRBV7-9 and TRBJ2-3 gives the whole variable domain DTGVSQNPRHKITKRGQNVTFRCDPISEHNRLYWYRQTLGQGPEFLTYFQNEAQLEKSRLLSDRFSAERPKGSFSTLEIQRTEQGDSAMYLCASSLTGPTQRTDTQYFGPGTRLTVL.

The chain recombines TRBV3-1 with TRBJ2-1; TRBD2 might be the D (6 bases). V lost 2 bases, J lost 5 bases, and 10 bases lay in between. The CDR3 is 14 amino acids. Germline CDR1 LGHDT, CDR2 YNNKEL (reference sequence). CDR3 protein: CASSQILADNEQFF. Here the CDR3 DNA reads TGTGCCAGCAGCCAAATTTTAGCGGACAATGAGCAGTTCTTC.

The gene calls are TRBV20-1 and TRBJ1-1, with 11 bases fitting TRBD1. The ends lost 3 bases at V and 11 bases at J; junction bases unmatched: 8. This CDR3 spans 13 amino acids. Germline V gives CDR1 DFQATT, CDR2 SNEGSKA (reference sequence). The CDR3 reads CSASPTGQGAAFF. The CDR3 region has the DNA TGCAGTGCTAGCCCCACTGGACAGGGGGCGGCTTTCTTT.

In this sample, this clonotype turned up once. V usage is TRBV30 and J usage is TRBJ2-7; a weak D match, TRBD2 (5 bases). Germline values: CDR1 GTSNPN, CDR2 SVGIG (reference sequence). CDR3 length equals 11 residues. V shed 8 bases and J shed 2 bases, with 10 bases lying between them. DNA of the CDR3: TGTGCCCACAAGCGGACCTACGAGCAGTACTTC. Encoded protein: CAHKRTYEQYF.

V gene TRBV18 combines with J gene TRBJ2-5, with unresolved D. The V and J ends lost 3 bases and 5 bases respectively, with 7 bases between them. The CDR3 covers 12 residues. Germline CDR1 is KGHSH and CDR2 is LQKENI. The CDR3 loop reads CASSPAGETQYF. The CDR3 region has the DNA TGTGCCAGCTCACCGGCCGGGGAGACCCAGTACTTC.

This chain uses TRBV9 with TRBJ1-4; TRBD1 is a possible D gene (6 bases). Germline V CDR1 and CDR2: SGDLS, YYNGEE. Trimming shortened V by 2 bases and J by 8 bases, and 16 bases separated the two germline ends. CDR3 size: 15 residues. In DNA, the CDR3 is TGTGCCAGCAGCGTCGACAGGAGGGGCGGCGAAAAACTGTTTTTT. Protein: CASSVDRRGGEKLFF.

The chain employs TRBV7-3 and TRBJ1-2, with TRBD1 matching over 7 bases. Trimming took 1 base from V and 4 from J; bases not matched to a gene: 6. CDR3 length: 15 residues. Per the germline V gene, CDR1 is SGHTA and CDR2 is FQGTGA. CDR3: CASSLRGGDSYGYTF. CDR3 coding DNA: TGTGCCAGCAGCTTAAGAGGGGGGGACAGCTATGGCTACACCTTC. The full variable domain, with the rest looked up from reference TRBV7-3 and TRBJ1-2, is GAGVSQTPSNKVTEKGKYVELRCDPISGHTALYWYRQSLGQGPEFLIYFQGTGAADDSGLPNDRFFAVRPEGSVSTLKIQRTERGDSAVYLCASSLRGGDSYGYTFGSGTRLTVV.

The gene calls are TRBV10-3 and TRBJ1-5; 8 bases agree with TRBD1. With 5 bases clipped from V and 8 bases from J, the junction kept 11 bases outside the gene matches. The V gene's germline CDR1 is ENHRY and CDR2 SYGVKD. The CDR3 runs 15 residues. Written as DNA, the CDR3 is TGTGCCATCAGTCCGACGGGACAGGACTTGGAGCCCCAGCATTTT. Translating gives CAISPTGQDLEPQHF.

This clonotype was detected once. The rearrangement uses TRBV3-1 and TRBJ2-6; D not resolved. The germline gives CDR1 LGHDT, CDR2 YNNKEL (reference sequence). The CDR3 length is 15 residues. Trimming pared 0 bases from V and 3 bases from J, leaving 6 bases between. CDR3 sequence (DNA): TGTGCCAGCAGCCAAGAAGCTATTGGGGCCAACGTCCTGACTTTC. Protein: CASSQEAIGANVLTF.

This clonotype was picked up one time. The chain uses TRBV20-1 and TRBJ1-5; unclear D gene. Per the germline V gene, CDR1 is DFQATT and CDR2 is SNEGSKA (reference sequence). V was trimmed by 4 bases and J by 5 bases, leaving 18 bases between them. The CDR3 loop spans 15 amino acids. This chain's CDR3 is CSATTPGERDQPQHF. The DNA for the CDR3 is TGCAGTGCTACCACGCCCGGGGAAAGGGATCAGCCCCAGCATTTT.